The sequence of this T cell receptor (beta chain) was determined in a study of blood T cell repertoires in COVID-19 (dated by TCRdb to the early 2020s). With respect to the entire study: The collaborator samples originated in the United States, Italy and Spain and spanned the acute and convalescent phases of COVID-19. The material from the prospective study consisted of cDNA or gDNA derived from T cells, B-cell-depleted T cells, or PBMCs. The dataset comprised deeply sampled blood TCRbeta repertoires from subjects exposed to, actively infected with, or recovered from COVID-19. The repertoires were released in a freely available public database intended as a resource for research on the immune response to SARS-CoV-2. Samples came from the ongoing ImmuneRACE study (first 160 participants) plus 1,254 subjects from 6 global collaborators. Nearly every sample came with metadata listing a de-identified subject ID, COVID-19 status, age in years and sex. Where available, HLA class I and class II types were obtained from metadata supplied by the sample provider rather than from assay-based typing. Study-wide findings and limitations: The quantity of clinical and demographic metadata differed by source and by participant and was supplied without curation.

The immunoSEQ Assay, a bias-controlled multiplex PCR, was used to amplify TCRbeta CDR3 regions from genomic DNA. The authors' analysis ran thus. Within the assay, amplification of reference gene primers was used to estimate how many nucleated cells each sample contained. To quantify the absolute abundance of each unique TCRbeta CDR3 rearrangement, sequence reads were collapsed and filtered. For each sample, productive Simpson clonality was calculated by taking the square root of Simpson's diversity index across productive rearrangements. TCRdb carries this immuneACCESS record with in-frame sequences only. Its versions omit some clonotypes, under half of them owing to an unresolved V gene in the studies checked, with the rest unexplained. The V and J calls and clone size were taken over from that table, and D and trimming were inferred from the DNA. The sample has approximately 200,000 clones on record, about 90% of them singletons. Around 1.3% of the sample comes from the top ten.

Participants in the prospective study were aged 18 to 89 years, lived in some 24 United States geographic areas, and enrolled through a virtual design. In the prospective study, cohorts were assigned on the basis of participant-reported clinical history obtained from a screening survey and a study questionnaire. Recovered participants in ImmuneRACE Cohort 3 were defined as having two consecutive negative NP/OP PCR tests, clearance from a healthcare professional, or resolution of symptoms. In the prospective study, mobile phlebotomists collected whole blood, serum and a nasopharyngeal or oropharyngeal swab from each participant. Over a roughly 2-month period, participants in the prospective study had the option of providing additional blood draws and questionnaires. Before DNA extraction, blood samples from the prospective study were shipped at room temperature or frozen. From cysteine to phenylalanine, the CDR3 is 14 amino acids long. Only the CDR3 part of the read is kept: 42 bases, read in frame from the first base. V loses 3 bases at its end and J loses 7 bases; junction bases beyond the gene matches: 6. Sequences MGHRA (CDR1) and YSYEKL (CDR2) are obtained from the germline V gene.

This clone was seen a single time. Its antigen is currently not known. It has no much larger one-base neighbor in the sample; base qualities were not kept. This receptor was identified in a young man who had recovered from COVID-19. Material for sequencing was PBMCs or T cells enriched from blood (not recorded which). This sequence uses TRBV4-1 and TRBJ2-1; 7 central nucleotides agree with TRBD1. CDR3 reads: CASSHTRGWNEQFF. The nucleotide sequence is TGCGCCAGCAGCCACACCAGGGGGTGGAATGAGCAGTTCTTC.